A selection of T cell receptor beta chains follows, all from one sample in a study of PD-1 blockade in mismatch repair-deficient tumors. Repertoires were generated with immunoSEQ multiplex PCR, while TCRdb's copy carries only in-frame clones and drops some. The table shows approximately 100,000 clones, with 82% occurring only once. The sample here was peripheral blood, taken roughly 35 weeks after starting pembrolizumab. Source of these receptors: an adult with mismatch repair-deficient cancer. Both conserved end residues are part of each CDR3. A D gene is named only where the DNA matches it firmly. Size is stated for part of the rows, as once, few or many counts, or as a class when the clone is expanded.

size: -; J: TRBJ2-1; D: TRBD2; V: TRBV6-5; DNA: TGTGCCAGCAGTTACAAGGCTAGCGGTATCAATGAGCAGTTCTTC; CDR3: CASSYKASGINEQFF
size: -; J: TRBJ1-5; D: -; V: TRBV7-9; DNA: TGTGCCAGCAGCTTATATGGGTCAGAGGGGACTCAGCCCCAGCATTTT; CDR3: CASSLYGSEGTQPQHF
size: -; J: TRBJ1-1; D: TRBD1; V: TRBV2; DNA: TGTGCCAGCAGCGTAGACAGGGCCCGTAACACTGAAGCTTTCTTT; CDR3: CASSVDRARNTEAFF
size: -; J: TRBJ2-7; D: TRBD1; V: TRBV19; DNA: TGTGCCAGTAGTACCGGACAGGGCAACGAGCAGTACTTC; CDR3: CASSTGQGNEQYF
size: -; J: TRBJ2-5; D: -; V: TRBV5-6; DNA: TGTGCCAGCAGCCCCACAGGTCCTCAAGAGACCCAGTACTTC; CDR3: CASSPTGPQETQYF
size: -; J: TRBJ2-7; D: TRBD2; V: TRBV4-1; DNA: TGCGCCAGCAGCCAGGCAACTAGCGGGAGTTTGAATCTTTACGAGCAGTACTTC; CDR3: CASSQATSGSLNLYEQYF
size: -; J: TRBJ2-1; D: TRBD2; V: TRBV7-2; DNA: TGTGCCAGCAGACTAGCGGGAGGCCGGGATGAGCAGTTCTTC; CDR3: CASRLAGGRDEQFF
size: -; J: TRBJ2-1; D: TRBD2; V: TRBV9; DNA: TGTGCCAGCAGCGTAGTAGCGGGAAAATATAATGAGCAGTTCTTC; CDR3: CASSVVAGKYNEQFF
size: -; J: TRBJ1-2; D: -; V: TRBV7-9; DNA: TGTGCCAGCAGCTTAGCGTCGGGCAGCCCCTATGGCTACACCTTC; CDR3: CASSLASGSPYGYTF
size: once; J: TRBJ2-1; D: -; V: TRBV18; DNA: TGTGCCAGCTCACCAGGGGACGGACCTTCCTACAATGAGCAGTTCTTC; CDR3: CASSPGDGPSYNEQFF
size: -; J: TRBJ1-1; D: TRBD1; V: TRBV12-5; DNA: TGTGCTAGTGGTTTGGCGGACCCCTGGGACAGGGACACTGAAGCTTTCTTT; CDR3: CASGLADPWDRDTEAFF
size: -; J: TRBJ1-2; D: -; V: TRBV7-8; DNA: TGTGCCAGCAGCTTAGTGGCCCTGGGAGGCTACACCTTC; CDR3: CASSLVALGGYTF